Presented here are 3 T cell receptor beta chains from one specimen sequenced in a study of PD-L1 blockade in urothelial cancer. Time point: pretreatment peripheral blood. Using immunoSEQ multiplex PCR, the repertoire was profiled, and TCRdb retains in-frame clones only, with some absent. The sample has about 63,000 clones; approximately 81% are singletons. This specimen was PBMCs, taken around atezolizumab (anti-PD-L1) treatment. Source of these receptors: an older man with urothelial cancer.

This chain links TRBV5-4 with TRBJ2-7; 14 bases line up with TRBD2. The ends lost 4 bases at V and 4 bases at J; junction bases unmatched: 4. The CDR3 totals 15 residues. CDR1 and CDR2 from the germline V gene are SGHNT and YYREEE (reference sequence). In DNA, the CDR3 is TGTGCCAGCAGCCGCGGGACTAGCGGGAGTTACGAGCAGTACTTC. It yields the protein CASSRGTSGSYEQYF. The full variable domain, in which reference TRBV5-4 and TRBJ2-7 provide the parts outside the CDR3, is ETGVTQSPTHLIKTRGQQVTLRCSSQSGHNTVSWYQQALGQGPQFIFQYYREEENGRGNFPPRFSGLQFPNYSSELNVNALELDDSALYLCASSRGTSGSYEQYFGPGTRLTVT.

J is TRBJ2-3 and V is TRBV29-1; D gene ambiguous. This CDR3 is built from 11 residues. Trimming took off 4 bases at V and 4 bases at J, with 6 bases between the two ends. Germline CDR1 SQVTM, CDR2 ANQGSEA. Here the CDR3 reads CSVVVADTQYF. CDR3 in DNA: TGCAGCGTTGTGGTAGCAGATACGCAGTATTTT.

This clone has a single count. The chain uses TRBV28 and TRBJ2-3; 8 bases fit TRBD2. V trimming: 5 bases; J trimming: 3 bases; junction bases outside the gene matches: 7. There are 15 residues in the CDR3. Germline CDR1 reads MDHEN; CDR2 reads SYDVKM. For the CDR3, the DNA is TGTGCCAGCAGTGATGTAGCGGGACTGACAGATACGCAGTATTTT. Amino acids: CASSDVAGLTDTQYF.